Listed below are T cell receptor beta chains from one sample, sequenced in a study of beta chain features in type 1 diabetes. Measured with immunoSEQ multiplex PCR; TCRdb has only the in-frame clones, and not every one. The sample carries around 710,000 clones, over 10% recorded once. What was sequenced was naive CD4+ T cells from blood. These receptors were obtained from a young man with type 1 diabetes. Each CDR3 is given with its conserved first and last residue. The D gene is left open where the match is weak. Not every row has a clone size; where given, it reads once, few, many or a size class.

j_gene: TRBJ1-6; len: 16; d_gene: .; v_gene: TRBV5-1; abundance: .; CDR3nt: TGCGCCAGCAGCTTGAGATATGGGGAAGGAGGGACACCCCTCCACTTT; CDR3aa: CASSLRYGEGGTPLHF
j_gene: TRBJ1-2; len: 14; d_gene: .; v_gene: TRBV5-4; abundance: few; CDR3nt: TGTGCCAGCAGCTTGGCGGGTGTCAGCTATGGCTACACCTTC; CDR3aa: CASSLAGVSYGYTF
j_gene: TRBJ1-6; len: 16; d_gene: .; v_gene: TRBV28; abundance: .; CDR3nt: TGTGCCAGCCTATCCTTCCAGGGCAGGGCTAGTTCACCCCTCCACTTT; CDR3aa: CASLSFQGRASSPLHF
j_gene: TRBJ2-2; len: 13; d_gene: .; v_gene: TRBV7-3; abundance: .; CDR3nt: TGTGCCAGCAGCTCAACCTACACCGGGGAGCTGTTTTTT; CDR3aa: CASSSTYTGELFF
j_gene: TRBJ2-5; len: 15; d_gene: .; v_gene: TRBV28; abundance: .; CDR3nt: TGTGCCAGCAGTTTATCGGGTCTAGAGAAAGAGACCCAGTACTTC; CDR3aa: CASSLSGLEKETQYF
j_gene: TRBJ1-6; len: 16; d_gene: TRBD1; v_gene: TRBV9; abundance: .; CDR3nt: TGTGCCAGCAGCGTTAGCCCGGGACAGGAAAATTCACCCCTCCACTTT; CDR3aa: CASSVSPGQENSPLHF
j_gene: TRBJ1-1; len: 18; d_gene: TRBD1; v_gene: TRBV10-3; abundance: few; CDR3nt: TGTGCCATCAGTGGGGGAGGAGGGACAGACAACATTAGCGCTGAAGCTTTCTTT; CDR3aa: CAISGGGGTDNISAEAFF
j_gene: TRBJ2-3; len: 15; d_gene: TRBD2; v_gene: TRBV28; abundance: .; CDR3nt: TGTGCCAGCTCCTGGCGGGGGGCGGGCACAGATACGCAGTATTTT; CDR3aa: CASSWRGAGTDTQYF
j_gene: TRBJ1-5; len: 17; d_gene: .; v_gene: TRBV4-1; abundance: few; CDR3nt: TGCGCCAGCAGCCAAATTCGGGGGAGGGTAGGCAATCAGCCCCAGCATTTT; CDR3aa: CASSQIRGRVGNQPQHF
j_gene: TRBJ1-1; len: 13; d_gene: .; v_gene: TRBV27; abundance: few; CDR3nt: TGTGCCAGCAGTACCACAGACAACACTGAAGCTTTCTTT; CDR3aa: CASSTTDNTEAFF